What follows are 26 T cell receptor beta chains derived from one specimen sequenced in a study of response to subunit inactivated influenza vaccine (dated 2018 in TCRdb). Library creation used RT-PCR. The instrument given in TCRdb is Illumina HiSeq 2500. TCRdb redid the processing of the public reads, applying fastp at Q25 and MiXCR, and retained in-frame beta chains. Identical CDR3 proteins give one entry, which carries the most common genes and DNA. The sample table shows under 750,000 distinct CDR3 sequences, and roughly 10% are seen once. About 10% of the sample is held by the ten biggest clonotypes. The starting material was PBMCs from blood, obtained on the day of vaccination. These receptors were taken from a man in his fifties who received an inactivated influenza vaccine. Donor details come from another sample of the same person, matched by shared clones.

V usage is TRBV12-3 or TRBV12-4 and J usage is TRBJ2-4, with D hard to call. Trimming removed 7 bases from V and 7 bases from J, with 14 bases in between. CDR3 length: 13 amino acids. CDR3 amino acids: CASTSPNGNIQYF. The CDR3 coding sequence is TGTGCCAGCACCTCCCCCAACGGGAACATTCAGTACTTC.

This clonotype was seen only a few times. The rearrangement links TRBV7-3 to TRBJ2-2; 7 nucleotides line up with TRBD2. The CDR3 is 16 residues long. V was pared by 1 base and J by 5 bases, with 7 bases of the junction left unmatched. Germline V CDR1 and CDR2: SGHTA, FQGTGA. The CDR3 here is CASSLIASGLTGELFF. In DNA form, the CDR3 reads TGTGCCAGCAGCTTAATCGCTAGCGGACTAACCGGGGAGCTGTTTTTT.

This clonotype was recorded a few times. This chain links TRBV20-1 with TRBJ2-3; the D is unclear. CDR1 DFQATT and CDR2 SNEGSKA come from the germline V gene (reference sequence). This CDR3 is built from 15 residues. V was trimmed by 3 bases and J by 2 bases, leaving 15 bases between them. CDR3 sequence (DNA): TGCAGTGCTAGTGACCCAGGATATTTCACAGATACGCAGTATTTT. Translated, it gives CSASDPGYFTDTQYF.

The chain couples TRBV29-1 to TRBJ2-5, with no clear D. Germline lookup yields CDR1 SQVTM and CDR2 ANQGSEA. V was trimmed by 6 bases and J by 2 bases, leaving 10 bases between them. CDR3 size: 12 residues. CDR3 bases: TGCAGCGTACGAAGTATTCAAGAGACCCAGTACTTC. It specifies CSVRSIQETQYF.

The rearrangement uses TRBV4-1 and TRBJ2-1, with D possibly TRBD1 on 6 matching bases. The CDR3 is made up of 15 amino acids. The V and J ends lost 2 bases and 6 bases respectively, with 14 bases between them. Germline CDR1 reads MGHRA; CDR2 reads YSYEKL. CDR3 region: CASSQRRQGFNEQFF. The CDR3 region has the DNA TGCGCCAGCAGCCAACGTCGCCAGGGGTTCAATGAGCAGTTCTTC.

A word on this clonotype: A much larger clonotype is one base distant, so this may be a read error. The chain recombines TRBV6-2 or TRBV6-3 with TRBJ2-1; D remains ambiguous. The CDR3 contains 15 residues. Per germline, CDR1 MNHEY and CDR2 SVGEGT. CDR3 protein: CACSYSQPVYNEQFF. The DNA for the CDR3 is TGTGCCTGCAGTTACTCGCAGCCGGTATACAATGAGCAGTTCTTC.

The chain uses TRBV7-8 and TRBJ2-5, with D uncertain. The CDR3 spans 13 residues. The V end was cut by 5 bases, the J end by 5 bases, with 12 bases between. Germline CDR1 is SGHVS and CDR2 is FQNEAQ. CDR3 protein: CASSPGLSETQYF. CDR3 nucleotides: TGTGCCAGCAGCCCCGGGCTATCGGAGACCCAGTACTTC.

The chain has TRBV12-3 or TRBV12-4 and TRBJ2-7; D is possibly TRBD1 or TRBD2 (5 bases each). The CDR3 is made up of 14 amino acids. Trimming stripped 3 bases from V and 5 bases from J, with 14 bases between. The CDR3 is CASSFRDGAHEQYF. As DNA, the CDR3 is TGTGCCAGCAGTTTCCGGGACGGCGCCCACGAGCAGTACTTC.

In its sample, this clonotype was seen a few times. The chain recombines TRBV4-3 with TRBJ2-2; 9 bases agree with TRBD1. The V segment lost 4 bases and the J segment 6 bases; nucleotides outside the gene matches: 6. Per the germline V gene, CDR1 is LGHNA and CDR2 is YSLEER. This CDR3 is built from 15 residues. The CDR3 region has the DNA TGCGCCAGCAGCCCGGACAGGGGATTAGCCGGGGAGCTGTTTTTT. Its translation is CASSPDRGLAGELFF.

This clonotype was picked up a small number of times. The rearrangement uses TRBV4-2 and TRBJ1-6; 9 bases are a match to TRBD1. Germline V CDR1 and CDR2: LGHNA, YNFKEQ. V trimming: 0 bases; J trimming: 10 bases; junction bases outside the gene matches: 7. This CDR3 comprises 16 residues. In DNA, the CDR3 is TGTGCCAGCAGCCAAGATCCCGGGACAGGGAGCTCACCCCTCCACTTT. Translation: CASSQDPGTGSSPLHF.

This clonotype has a handful of counts. DNA for the CDR3: TGTGCCAGCAGCCCCGCGGGGGCGTCGGGCACTGAAGCTTTCTTT. Translation: CASSPAGASGTEAFF. J is TRBJ1-1 and V is TRBV5-4, with a tentative D call TRBD1 (6 bases). Germline V gives CDR1 SGHNT, CDR2 YYREEE (reference sequence). With 4 bases removed from V and 4 bases from J, the gap between germline ends came to 17 bases. This CDR3 contains 15 residues.

This clonotype was seen only a few times. The CDR3 DNA is TGTGCCAGCAGCGCATTACAGGGAGGGGCCGGGGAGCTGTTTTTT. Its protein product is CASSALQGGAGELFF. The chain combines TRBV7-2 with TRBJ2-2, with a possible D match to TRBD2 (7 bases). In germline, CDR1 is SGHTA, CDR2 FQGNSA. V was shortened by 5 bases and J by 6 bases, with 16 bases between the two germline ends. This CDR3 has 15 residues.

The CDR3 is CASSQRLADSYEQYF. The CDR3, as DNA: TGTGCCAGCAGCCAAAGACTAGCGGACTCCTACGAGCAGTACTTC. The chain combines TRBV27 with TRBJ2-7, with TRBD2 matching 9 bases. This CDR3 has 15 amino acids. From germline, CDR1 is MNHEY and CDR2 SMNVEV (reference sequence). Trimming cost V 6 bases and J 0 bases; bases outside gene matches: 6.

The chain employs TRBV11-2 and TRBJ2-2; 8 bases match TRBD2. This CDR3 region has 14 residues. CDR1 and CDR2 from the germline V gene are SGHAT and FQNNGV. Trimming cost V 8 bases and J 6 bases; bases outside gene matches: 8. The DNA of the CDR3 is TGTGCCAGCGAACCACAGGGACTAGCCGGGGAGCTGTTTTTT. It encodes CASEPQGLAGELFF.

This clonotype was seen a handful of times. V usage is TRBV5-1 and J usage is TRBJ1-4; 9 bases map to TRBD1. V dropped 4 bases and J dropped 12; count of bases not matched to a gene: 7. CDR1 and CDR2 from the germline V gene are SGHRS and YFSETQ. The CDR3 covers 13 residues. The CDR3 sequence: CASSGRDRAELFF. The CDR3 DNA sequence: TGCGCCAGCAGCGGCCGGGACAGGGCTGAACTGTTTTTT.

This clonotype came up many times. The rearrangement links TRBV28 to TRBJ2-1; maybe TRBD1 (6 bases). V lost 6 bases and J lost 5, with 11 bases in between. Germline loops: CDR1 MDHEN, CDR2 SYDVKM. This CDR3 comprises 13 residues. CDR3 sequence (DNA): TGTGCCAGCAGGGACAGCCTTCACAATGAGCAGTTCTTC. Its translation is CASRDSLHNEQFF.

This clonotype was recorded many times. This chain links TRBV7-2 with TRBJ1-5; maybe TRBD1 (6 bases). The CDR3 loop spans 15 amino acids. V was pared by 5 bases and J by 6 bases, with 17 bases between. The germline V gene has CDR1 SGHTA and CDR2 FQGNSA. CDR3 amino acids: CASSMRGGQLQPQHF. The CDR3 DNA sequence: TGTGCCAGCAGCATGAGGGGGGGACAACTTCAGCCCCAGCATTTT.

This sequence joins TRBV10-3 and TRBJ2-7; 7 bases match TRBD2. Germline loops: CDR1 ENHRY, CDR2 SYGVKD. The CDR3 loop spans 17 amino acids. V was pared by 11 bases and J by 2 bases, with 21 bases of the junction left unmatched. The CDR3 nucleotides are TGTGCCGACCGGGGCGGGAGCAAACAATACATCCCCTACGAGCAGTACTTC. This codes for CADRGGSKQYIPYEQYF.

As DNA, the CDR3 is TGCAGTGCTAGAGGGGTTGGCGGGGGCACAGATACGCAGTATTTT. Its translation is CSARGVGGGTDTQYF. The V and J genes are TRBV20-1 and TRBJ2-3, with TRBD2 as a possible D gene (6 bases). Germline V gene sequence: CDR1 DFQATT, CDR2 SNEGSKA (reference sequence). The CDR3 runs 15 residues. Trimming took off 1 base at V and 1 base at J, with 12 bases between the two ends.

This clonotype was seen at least ten times. V is TRBV6-5 and J is TRBJ2-7, with TRBD1 matching over 7 bases. The V gene end was trimmed by 4 bases and the J gene end by 4 bases; junction bases not matched to a gene: 10. From germline, CDR1 is MNHEY and CDR2 SVGAGI. The CDR3 spans 15 residues. The CDR3 sequence: CASSLGYEGAYEQYF. The CDR3 DNA reads as TGTGCCAGCAGTTTAGGTTACGAGGGGGCATACGAGCAGTACTTC.

This clonotype was observed a handful of times. V is TRBV28 and J is TRBJ2-2; TRBD2 aligns across 9 bases. CDR1 is MDHEN and CDR2 is SYDVKM in the germline V gene. This CDR3 contains 16 residues. V dropped 6 bases and J dropped 8; count of bases not matched to a gene: 13. The CDR3 protein is CASRSFKRGARGELFF. The CDR3 coding sequence is TGTGCCAGCAGAAGCTTTAAGCGGGGGGCTCGTGGGGAGCTGTTTTTT.

There are a few counts of this clonotype. The DNA of the CDR3 is TGCAGTGTTTTCACGCCTAGCGGGGGGGCGGTAGATACGCAGTATTTT. As protein: CSVFTPSGGAVDTQYF. This chain uses TRBV20-1 with TRBJ2-3, with 12 bases lining up with TRBD2. Losses at the gene ends were 7 bases for V and 5 bases for J; bases not matched to a gene: 13. CDR1 is DFQATT and CDR2 is SNEGSKA in the germline V gene (reference sequence). This CDR3 contains 16 residues.

Ten or more counts support this clonotype. The V gene is TRBV11-2, the J gene TRBJ2-1; D may be TRBD1 (5 bases). Trimming left V 4 bases short and J 8 bases short, with 15 bases between. Looked up from germline, CDR1 is SGHAT and CDR2 is FQNNGV. CDR3 length: 14 amino acids. CDR3 sequence reads: CASSSFRARDEQFF. The CDR3 region has the DNA TGTGCCAGCAGCTCCTTCAGGGCGCGCGATGAGCAGTTCTTC.

This clonotype was found once. The V call is TRBV2, the J call TRBJ2-3; 10 bases agree with TRBD2. V lost 6 bases, J lost 5 bases, and 5 bases stayed unmatched. Germline lookup yields CDR1 SNHLY and CDR2 FYNNEI. This CDR3 is built from 14 residues. CDR3 sequence (DNA): TGTGCCAGCAGGGGGAGGACTAGCGGAGATACGCAGTATTTT. Translation gives CASRGRTSGDTQYF. Full variable domain (missing parts from reference TRBV2 and TRBJ2-3): EPEVTQTPSHQVTQMGQEVILRCVPISNHLYFYWYRQILGQKVEFLVSFYNNEISEKSEIFDDQFSVERPDGSNFTLKIRSTKLEDSAMYFCASRGRTSGDTQYFGPGTRLTVL.

In this sample, this clonotype turned up a few times. The chain uses TRBV12-3 or TRBV12-4 and TRBJ1-2, with D perhaps TRBD1 (6 bases). CDR3 size: 13 residues. Deletions cut 6 bases from V and 7 bases from J, with 15 bases between. The DNA for the CDR3 is TGTGCCAGCAGCTCCTTCGGGACACTTGGCTACACCTTC. The encoded protein is CASSSFGTLGYTF.

The gene calls are TRBV20-1 and TRBJ2-7, with unresolved D. CDR1 and CDR2 (germline): DFQATT, SNEGSKA (reference sequence). The CDR3 is made up of 13 amino acids. V dropped 0 bases and J dropped 4 bases, with 10 bases sitting between them. In nucleotides, the CDR3 is TGCAGTGCTAGAGAGGCAGGAGCTTACGAGCAGTACTTC. As protein: CSAREAGAYEQYF.